Described below is a single T cell receptor beta chain sequence and its context. These data are taken from a study of blood T cell repertoires in COVID-19. The wider study: COVID-19 samples from acute and convalescent phases originated in the United States, Italy and Spain. The analysed material was cDNA or gDNA that came from T cells, B-cell-depleted T cells, or PBMCs.

Per the original data handling: For nucleated cells, counts were estimated from reference gene primer amplification. Sequenced by immunoSEQ multiplex PCR; TCRdb stores in-frame clones only, minus some. V and J calls plus clone size are reproduced from that table; the DNA served to infer D and trimming. The repertoire holds around 98,000 clones, with 70% to 85% as singletons. The germline V gene has CDR1 PRHDT and CDR2 FYEKMQ (reference sequence). This CDR3 contains 12 residues. Trimming at V came to 5 bases and at J to 6 bases, leaving 3 bases not matched to a gene. This receptor was taken from a man aged 65 to 79 with active or convalescent COVID-19. This chain links TRBV13 with TRBJ1-2; 7 nucleotides align to TRBD1. Sequencing input: peripheral blood. The CDR3 spells CASSHTGDGYTF. The CDR3 nucleotides are TGTGCCAGCAGCCATACAGGGGATGGCTACACCTTC.